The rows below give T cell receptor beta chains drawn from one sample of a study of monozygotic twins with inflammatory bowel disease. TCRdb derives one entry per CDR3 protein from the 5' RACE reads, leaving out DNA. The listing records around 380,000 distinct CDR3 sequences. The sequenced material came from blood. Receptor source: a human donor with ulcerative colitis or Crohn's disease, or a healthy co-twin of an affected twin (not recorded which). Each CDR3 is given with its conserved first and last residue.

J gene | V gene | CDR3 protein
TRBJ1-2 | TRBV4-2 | CASSQAGGDLGGYTF
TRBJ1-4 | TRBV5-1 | CASKQGTTNEKLFF
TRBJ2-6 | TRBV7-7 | CASSPRAGISYSGANVLTF
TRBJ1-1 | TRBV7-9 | CASSLVHQGPGTEAFF
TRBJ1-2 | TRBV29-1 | CSVGGGEGYGYTF
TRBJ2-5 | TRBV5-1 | CASSLGRIQETQYF
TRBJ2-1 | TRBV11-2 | CASSIDSAGSSYNEQFF
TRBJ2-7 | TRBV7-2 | CASSRRGLPYEQYF
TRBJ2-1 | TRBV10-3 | CAISLWGDPGVGNEQFF
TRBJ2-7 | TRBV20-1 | CSAVGGAYEQYF
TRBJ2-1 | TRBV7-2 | CASSSSSGKRNEQFF
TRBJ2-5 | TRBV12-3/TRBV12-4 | CASTLRGAQYF
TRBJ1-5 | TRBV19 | CATQQGGSQPQHF
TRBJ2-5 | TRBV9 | CASSVLLAGGGETQYF
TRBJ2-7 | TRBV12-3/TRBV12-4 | CASSSWPSYEQYF
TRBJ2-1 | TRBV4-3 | CASSRSGSAYYNEQFF
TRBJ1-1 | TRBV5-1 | CASSGLGGEISEAFF